The entry below gives a single T cell receptor beta chain sequence along with its context. Its antigen is currently unknown. The sample originates from a study of T cell responses to AZD1222 COVID-19 vaccine. As for the study in general: Second doses were pooled across both intervals (about 4 or about 12 weeks). Study-level points and caveats: When two AZD1222 doses had been given, Spike-specific TCR breadth and depth rose. Among AZD1222 vaccinees, only 5 to 7 were seropositive at baseline. Reports indicate that nearly half of spike-specific TCRs are directed at unmutated variant regions.

Profiling relied on immunoSEQ multiplex PCR, and the TCRdb table lists in-frame clones only, not all of them. Of 150,000 or so clones in the sample, roughly 89% were seen once. The CDR3 is made up of 16 amino acids. J gave up 4 bases and V 3 bases, and 6 bases lay outside the gene matches. CDR1 and CDR2 (germline): SNHLY, FYNNEI. The chain carries TRBV2 and TRBJ1-5; 10 nucleotides line up with TRBD1. The sequence derives from an adult in good health. Sequencing used peripheral blood, obtained on day 0 of AZD1222 vaccination. CDR3 nucleotide sequence: TGTGCCAGCAGTGAGAGAGGACAGGGGGGAAATCAGCCCCAGCATTTT. This sequence encodes CASSERGQGGNQPQHF.